This T cell receptor beta chain was found in a study of CD8+CD57+ T cells in acquired aplastic anemia. According to the study, genomic DNA was the template for TCR beta VDJ and CDR3 profiling. MiXCR, run by TCRdb on the reads, gives a single entry per CDR3 protein. The table shows about 110,000 distinct CDR3 sequences, with around 50% occurring only once. This CDR3 has 14 residues. Trimming cost V 6 bases and J 4 bases, with 16 bases left between them. Looked up from germline, CDR1 is MNHNS and CDR2 is SASEGT. This clonotype was counted at least ten times. The chain joins TRBV6-1 to TRBJ2-7; possible D gene TRBD1, 6 bases. What was sequenced was sorted CD4+, CD8+, or CD8+CD57+ T cells (not recorded which) from PBMCs. The receptor was isolated from a human donor in good health, serving as a control. CDR3 residues: CASRGSGTLYEQYF. In nucleotides, the CDR3 is TGTGCCAGCAGAGGATCCGGGACACTTTACGAGCAGTACTTC.